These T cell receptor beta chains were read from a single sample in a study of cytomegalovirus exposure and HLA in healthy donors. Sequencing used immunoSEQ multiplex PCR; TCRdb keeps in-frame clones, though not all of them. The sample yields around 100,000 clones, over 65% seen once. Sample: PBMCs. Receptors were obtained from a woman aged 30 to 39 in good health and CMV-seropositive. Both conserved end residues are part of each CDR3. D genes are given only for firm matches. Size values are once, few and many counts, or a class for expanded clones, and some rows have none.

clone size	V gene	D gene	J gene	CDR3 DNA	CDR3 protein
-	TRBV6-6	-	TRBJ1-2	TGTGCCAGCAGATCGGACAGCTATGGCTACACCTTC	CASRSDSYGYTF
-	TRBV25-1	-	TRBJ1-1	TGTGCCAGCAGTGAAGCGGTGAACACTGAAGCTTTCTTT	CASSEAVNTEAFF
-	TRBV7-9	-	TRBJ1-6	TGTGCCAGCAGCTTAGGACAGAATAATTCACCCCTCCACTTT	CASSLGQNNSPLHF
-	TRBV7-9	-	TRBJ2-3	TGTGCCAGCAGCTCGGGGGTAGGCAGGTTTTCAGATACGCAGTATTTT	CASSSGVGRFSDTQYF
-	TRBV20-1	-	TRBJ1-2	TGCAGTGCAAAGGAGGTGGGGGCGCACACCTTC	CSAKEVGAHTF
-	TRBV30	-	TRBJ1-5	TGTGCCTGGAGCGTTCTAGGGAGTGGCAATCAGCCCCAGCATTTT	CAWSVLGSGNQPQHF
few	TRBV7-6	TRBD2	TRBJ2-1	TGTGCCAGCAGTTCCTGGCGGGAGCGATACAATGAGCAGTTCTTC	CASSSWRERYNEQFF
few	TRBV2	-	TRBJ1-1	TGTGCCAGCAGTGAAGAGGCAGGCGGGCGTTTCTTT	CASSEEAGGRFF
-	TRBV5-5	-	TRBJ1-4	TGTGCCAGCAGCCTAAAATCCGAGGTGGCTGAAAAACTGTTTTTT	CASSLKSEVAEKLFF
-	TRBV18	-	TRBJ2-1	TGTGCCAGCTCACCACCTAGCGGCCTTAACAATGAGCAGTTCTTC	CASSPPSGLNNEQFF
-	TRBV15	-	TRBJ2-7	TGTGCCACCAGCAGAGATCGGAGCACCTCCTACGAGCAGTACTTC	CATSRDRSTSYEQYF
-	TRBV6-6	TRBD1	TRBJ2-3	TGTGCCAGCAGTTCGCCGACAGGGGGCACAGATACGCAGTATTTT	CASSSPTGGTDTQYF
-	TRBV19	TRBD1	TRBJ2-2	TGTGCCAGTACCTCCGCCGGGACAGTTAAGGGCGGGGAGCTGTTTTTT	CASTSAGTVKGGELFF
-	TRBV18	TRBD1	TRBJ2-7	TGTGCCAGCTCACCACAGGGGGCAGGTAGCTCCTACGAGCAGTACTTC	CASSPQGAGSSYEQYF
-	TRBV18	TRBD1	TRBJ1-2	TGTGCCAGCTCATCAACAAATAACAGGGGTGGTAACTATGGCTACACCTTC	CASSSTNNRGGNYGYTF
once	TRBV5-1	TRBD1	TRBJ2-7	TGCGCCAGCAGCTCCGGGGGACAGGGGTGGGACGAGCAGTACTTC	CASSSGGQGWDEQYF
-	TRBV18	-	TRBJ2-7	TGTGCCAGCTCACCATCAACGCGGGCAGCCTACGAGCAGTACTTC	CASSPSTRAAYEQYF
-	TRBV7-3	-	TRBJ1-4	TGTGCCAGCAGCCTCCATATTCAGGGGCCTCGAACTAATGAAAAACTGTTTTTT	CASSLHIQGPRTNEKLFF
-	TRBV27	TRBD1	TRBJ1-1	TGTGCCAGCAGCGGTCCTGGCAGGGGGCATACTGAAGCTTTCTTT	CASSGPGRGHTEAFF
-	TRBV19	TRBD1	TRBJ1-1	TGTGCCAGCATCGACAGGGGCCAGAACACTGAAGCTTTCTTT	CASIDRGQNTEAFF
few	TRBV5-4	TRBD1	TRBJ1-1	TGTGCCAGCAGCTTGGAGCAGGGGGCATCTTTCTTT	CASSLEQGASFF
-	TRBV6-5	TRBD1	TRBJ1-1	TGTGCCAGCAGTTACTCAGGGGGCGCGGTGGACACTGAAGCTTTCTTT	CASSYSGGAVDTEAFF
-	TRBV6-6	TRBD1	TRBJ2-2	TGTGCCACCCTCGGACAGGGAGTCGGGGAGCTGTTTTTT	CATLGQGVGELFF
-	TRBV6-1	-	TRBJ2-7	TGTGCCATCAGGGGGGCAGGGACCTCCTACGAGCAGTACTTC	CAIRGAGTSYEQYF
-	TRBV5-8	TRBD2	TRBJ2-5	TGTGCCAGCAGCGCGGGACTAGCGGGGGAGACCCAGTACTTC	CASSAGLAGETQYF
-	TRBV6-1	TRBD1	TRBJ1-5	TGTGCCAGCAGTGAGTGGGACAGGGGTATACATTTT	CASSEWDRGIHF
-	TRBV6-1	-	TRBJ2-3	TGTGCCAGCAGTTTGGGGACTTTTACAGATACGCAGTATTTT	CASSLGTFTDTQYF
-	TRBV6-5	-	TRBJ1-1	TGTGCCAGCAGTTACGGAGGGGTGAACACTGAAGCTTTCTTT	CASSYGGVNTEAFF
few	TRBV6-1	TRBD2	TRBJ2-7	TGTGCCAGCCGACTAGCGGGAGTCTCCTACGAGCAGTACTTC	CASRLAGVSYEQYF
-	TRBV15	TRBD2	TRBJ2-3	TGTGCCACCAGCAGAGATCAGGCGGGGGGAGATACGCAGTATTTT	CATSRDQAGGDTQYF
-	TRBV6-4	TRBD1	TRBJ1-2	TGTGCCAGCAGTGACTCGCCTGGGACAGAGTATGGCTACACCTTC	CASSDSPGTEYGYTF
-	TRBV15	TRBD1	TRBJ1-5	TGTGCCACCAGGGACAGGGGGCTTCAGCCCCAGCATTTT	CATRDRGLQPQHF
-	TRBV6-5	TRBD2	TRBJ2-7	TGTGCCAGCAGTTATCGGTCTAGCGGTACCTACGAGCAGTACTTC	CASSYRSSGTYEQYF
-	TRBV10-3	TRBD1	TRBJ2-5	TGTGCCATCAGATCCGGGACAGGGCGCTTCCAAGAGACCCAGTACTTC	CAIRSGTGRFQETQYF
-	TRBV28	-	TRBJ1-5	TGTGCCAGCAGTCCTCGTGTGGGCCTTATCAGCCCCCAGCATTTT	CASSPRVGLISPQHF
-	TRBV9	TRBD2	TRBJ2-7	TGTGCCAGCAGCGTCGGACTAGCGGGCTTCTCCTACGAGCAGTACTTC	CASSVGLAGFSYEQYF
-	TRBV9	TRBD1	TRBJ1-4	TGTGCCAGCAGCGTCCACGAGTCTCGGACAGGGCCCGCATCCTCTAATGAAAAACTGTTTTTT	CASSVHESRTGPASSNEKLFF
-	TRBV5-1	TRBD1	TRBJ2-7	TGCGCCAGCAGTCCCGGACAGGGGGGGGTAGAATTCTACGAGCAGTACTTC	CASSPGQGGVEFYEQYF
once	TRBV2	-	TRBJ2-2	TGTGCCAGCAGTGAAGCACCAACAGGCGCCGGGGAGCTGTTTTTT	CASSEAPTGAGELFF
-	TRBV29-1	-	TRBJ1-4	TGCAGCGTTGCGGAGGATGAAAAACTGTTTTTT	CSVAEDEKLFF
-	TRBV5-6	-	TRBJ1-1	TGTGCCAGCAGCTTGAAAGTCGGGAACACTGAAGCTTTCTTT	CASSLKVGNTEAFF
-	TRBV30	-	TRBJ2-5	TGTGCCACGGCCACAGGGCAAGAGACCCAGTACTTC	CATATGQETQYF
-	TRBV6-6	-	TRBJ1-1	TGTGCCAGCAGTCCCCCTATCGCCAGGGGACCAGAAGCTTTCTTT	CASSPPIARGPEAFF
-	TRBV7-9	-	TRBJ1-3	TGTGCCAGCAGCTTAACGGTTACTTCTGGAAACACCATATATTTT	CASSLTVTSGNTIYF
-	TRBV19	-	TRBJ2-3	TGTGCCAGTAGTAACCCCCTCGGGGGGCGGACAGATACGCAGTATTTT	CASSNPLGGRTDTQYF
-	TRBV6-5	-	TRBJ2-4	TGTGCCAGCAGTTACGGGAGTACGACCAAAAACATTCAGTACTTC	CASSYGSTTKNIQYF
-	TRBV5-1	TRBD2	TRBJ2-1	TGCGCCAGCAGTTCGGCGGGAGGATTATTCTATGAGCAGTTCTTC	CASSSAGGLFYEQFF
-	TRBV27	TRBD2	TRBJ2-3	TGTGCCAGCAGTCTATACGCGGGAGGGGACACAGATACGCAGTATTTT	CASSLYAGGDTDTQYF
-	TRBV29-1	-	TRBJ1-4	TGCAGCGTTGAAATGGGAGGGAAAGTGTTTTTT	CSVEMGGKVFF
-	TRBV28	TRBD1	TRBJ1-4	TGTGCCAGCAGTTCCCGGACAGGGCCAGGGGGAAAACTGTTTTTT	CASSSRTGPGGKLFF
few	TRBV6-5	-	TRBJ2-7	TGTGCCAGCAGCGGGGCCGGGAGCTACGAGCAGTACTTC	CASSGAGSYEQYF
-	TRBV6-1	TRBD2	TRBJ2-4	TGTGCCAGCAGTGATAGCGGGGGGAACATTCAGTACTTC	CASSDSGGNIQYF
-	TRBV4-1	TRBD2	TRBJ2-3	TGCGCCAGCAGCCGCACACTAGCGGGGGCCACAGATACGCAGTATTTT	CASSRTLAGATDTQYF
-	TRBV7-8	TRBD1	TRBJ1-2	TGTGCCAGCAGCTTATTAGGGACAGGGGGAATATCGCTCTATGGCTACACCTTC	CASSLLGTGGISLYGYTF
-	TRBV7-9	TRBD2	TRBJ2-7	TGTGCCAGCAGCCCCCGGGAAGCGGGAAGATCCTACGAGCAGTACTTC	CASSPREAGRSYEQYF
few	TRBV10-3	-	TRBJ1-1	TGTGCCATCAGTGCCGAGTTGAACACTGAAGCTTTCTTT	CAISAELNTEAFF
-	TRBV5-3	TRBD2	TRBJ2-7	TGTGCCAGAAGCAAAGGGACTAGCGGGAGGAGCGAGCAGTACTTC	CARSKGTSGRSEQYF